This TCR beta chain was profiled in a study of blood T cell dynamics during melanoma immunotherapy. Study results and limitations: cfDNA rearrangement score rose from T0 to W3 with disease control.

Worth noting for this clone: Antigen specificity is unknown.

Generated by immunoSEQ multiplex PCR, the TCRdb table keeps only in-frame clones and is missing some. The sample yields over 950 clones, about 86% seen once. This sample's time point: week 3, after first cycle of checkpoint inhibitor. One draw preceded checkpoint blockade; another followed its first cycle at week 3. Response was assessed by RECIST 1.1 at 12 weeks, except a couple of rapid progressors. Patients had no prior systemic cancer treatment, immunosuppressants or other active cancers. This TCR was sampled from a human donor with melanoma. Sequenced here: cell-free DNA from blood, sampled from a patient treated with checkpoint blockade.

The CDR3 protein is CASSLDPQRPGELFF. The CDR3 bases are TGTGCCAGCAGCTTGGACCCTCAGCGGCCCGGGGAGCTGTTTTTT. The chain joins TRBV5-4 to TRBJ2-2, with a tentative D call TRBD2 (5 bases). Trimming left V 0 bases short and J 6 bases short, with 12 bases between. Germline V gives CDR1 SGHNT, CDR2 YYREEE (reference sequence). The CDR3 contains 15 residues. The variable domain in full, with the rest retrieved from reference TRBV5-4 and TRBJ2-2, is ETGVTQSPTHLIKTRGQQVTLRCSSQSGHNTVSWYQQALGQGPQFIFQYYREEENGRGNFPPRFSGLQFPNYSSELNVNALELDDSALYLCASSLDPQRPGELFFGEGSRLTVL.